This T cell receptor beta chain is from a study of PD-1 blockade in classical Hodgkin lymphoma. Every single patient, without exception, relapsed after autologous stem cell transplantation, and brentuximab vedotin exposure varied. Complete response, partial response or progressive disease were the best responses. The germline V and J ends were trimmed by 5 bases and 4 bases, with 14 bases remaining between them. This CDR3 spans 14 amino acids. Germline V gene sequence: CDR1 MNHEY, CDR2 SVGAGI. About this clone: Its matching antigen is unknown.

Findings and limits, study-wide: Before treatment, complete responders showed about the same diversity as newly diagnosed patients. Nivolumab initiated under 1 year post-ASCT led to patient exclusion. TCR diversity rose significantly by C4D1 in CD4+ but not CD8+ cells.

TCRdb keeps only in-frame clones here, not all; method: immunoSEQ multiplex PCR. The sample records 35,000 to 50,000 clones, about 70% being singletons. The clonotype originates from a human donor with classical Hodgkin lymphoma. Sequences were derived from peripheral blood mononuclear cells (PBMCs), sampled at baseline. V usage is TRBV6-5 and J usage is TRBJ2-5; tentative D call: TRBD1 (6 bases). This CDR3 reads CASSARQAGETQYF. In DNA, the CDR3 is TGTGCCAGCAGTGCCCGACAGGCTGGAGAGACCCAGTACTTC.